This TCR beta chain is drawn from a study of T cells in tumors after PD-1 blockade (dated by TCRdb to about 2019). For context, the study as a whole: Exclusion criteria were prior checkpoint blockade, use of systemic immunosuppressants, or recent radiotherapy or other anti-cancer therapy within 4 weeks. Patients were treated with either pembrolizumab 200 mg every 3 weeks or cemiplimab 350 mg every 2 weeks. RECIST version 1.1 was the standard used to evaluate clinical response. On average, tumor samples yielded 20,000 to 30,000 TCR templates (range about 554-100,000) and over 5,500 unique clonotypes, approximately 20-fold deeper than single-cell TCR sequencing. The study performed paired single-cell RNA and TCR sequencing on site-matched tumors from BCC or SCC patients before and after anti-PD-1 therapy. While on anti-PD-1 treatment, some of the patients also continued taking daily vismodegib 150 mg. Results the study describes overall, beyond this receptor: Roughly two fifths of the TCR clonotypes from tumors also showed up in blood, and some novel exhausted tumor clones were present in pre-treatment blood, which suggests peripheral recruitment. Comparisons between pre- and post-treatment samples were the only ones where clonal replacement appeared, with none seen between two pre-treatment samples, a pattern that argues against artifacts from biopsy timing or location. The source of novel T cell clones was not identified, and lymphoid organs or rare unexpanded clones within the tumor or the tumor periphery could be included among the possible sources. Exhausted CD8+ clones expanded after therapy were mostly novel clonotypes undetected pre-treatment, suggesting clonal replacement rather than reinvigoration of pre-existing clones.

The meaning of the sample's time point label: before anti-PD-1 therapy. Before and after PD-1 blockade, tumor biopsies came from the same primary tumor, making the samples site-matched. Genomic DNA extracted from tumor biopsies or peripheral blood was used for bulk TCRbeta sequencing, with input ranging from roughly 616 ng to 6,500 ng. Bulk TCRbeta sequencing was performed on remaining biopsy material to increase sensitivity for rare clonotypes compared with single-cell TCR sequencing. Histologically proven advanced or metastatic basal or squamous cell carcinoma was present in all patients, all of whom were poor candidates for surgical resection. The basal cell carcinoma cohort was made up of about 10 patients, and bulk tumor TCR sequencing was performed for seven or eight of these patients. Fresh biopsies came from the site of the primary tumor, and part of the tissue was kept in RNAlater for exome and bulk TCR sequencing.

The immunoSEQ platform was used to carry out deep TCRbeta sequencing. The paper's processing steps were these. For further analysis, only productive rearrangements were exported from the immunoSEQ Analyzer. A two-sided binomial test with a Bonferroni-corrected P below 0.01 was used to identify clones that significantly expanded or contracted between timepoints. T cell phenotypes were assigned to bulk TCRbeta clonotypes by matching the clonotypes to single-cell RNA+TCR-seq clones that had the same TCRbeta sequence. Tumor enrichment of a clone was calculated by dividing the clone's tumor frequency by the clone's PBMC frequency, both taken from bulk TCR sequencing. GLIPH was used to group TCRs into specificity groups, clusters of distinct TCRs likely recognizing common antigens via shared CDR3 motifs. This immuneACCESS table, as held by TCRdb, lists in-frame sequences with V and J called but not all clones. Of the missing ones, under half trace to an unresolved V gene in checked studies; the others have no known cause. From that table come the V and J calls and clone size; the DNA was used to work out D and trimming. The sample includes fewer than 6,500 clones, with approximately 70% observed a single time. Of the sample, 5.2% is held by the ten largest clones.

The germline V gene yields MNHNS for CDR1 and SASEGT for CDR2. Deletion took 1 base off V and 11 bases off J, with a span of 6 bases between the germline ends. Measured from the cysteine to the phenylalanine, the CDR3 is 12 residues long. Only the CDR3 part of the read is kept: 36 bases, read in frame from the first base. On this clone: The specificity of this receptor is unknown. The sample holds no much larger clone one base away, and base qualities are not on file.

The material was tumor tissue, obtained before anti-PD-1 treatment. The clonotype was recovered from a human donor with basal cell carcinoma. The V and J segments used are TRBV6-1 and TRBJ1-6; a confident D gene designation cannot be given. The CDR3 is CASSEGSAPLHF. The DNA sequence is as follows: TGTGCCAGCAGTGAAGGGAGCGCACCCCTCCACTTT.